A selection of T cell receptor beta chains follows, all from one sample in a study of cytomegalovirus exposure and HLA in healthy donors. Libraries were prepared by immunoSEQ multiplex PCR; TCRdb keeps only in-frame clonotypes and omits some of them. The data contain 110,000 to 150,000 clones, about 82% of them seen just once; the ten biggest clones take up 3% to 3.5%. Material for sequencing was PBMCs. Receptors originate from a male donor in good health and CMV-seronegative. The CDR3 runs from the conserved cysteine through the conserved F or W. Each record gives: V gene, D gene, CDR3 length, J gene, clone size, CDR3 DNA, CDR3 protein. The D gene is left open where the match is weak. Size tells how often a clone was seen (once, few, many) or the class of an expanded clone, and some rows leave it out.

TRBV9,NA,13,TRBJ2-1,NA,TGTGCCAGCAGCGTAGTGGAGCGAGGTCCTCAGTTCTTC,CASSVVERGPQFF
TRBV7-9,TRBD1,14,TRBJ1-2,NA,TGTGCCAGCAGCCCCGGGACAGTTAACTATGGCTACACCTTC,CASSPGTVNYGYTF
TRBV28,NA,13,TRBJ2-5,NA,TGTGCCAGCAGCCCCGGACTGATTAGAGAGCAGTACTTC,CASSPGLIREQYF
TRBV4-1,TRBD2,17,TRBJ2-7,NA,TGCGCCAGCAGCCAAGGTATTTGGGCGGGAGGGGACTACGAGCAGTACTTC,CASSQGIWAGGDYEQYF
TRBV6-4,NA,15,TRBJ2-2,NA,TGTGCCAGCAGTTTAAACCCGGGGGACACCGGGGAGCTGTTTTTT,CASSLNPGDTGELFF
TRBV30,NA,16,TRBJ2-6,NA,TGTGCCTGGAGTGTATCCGGGGTAACTGGGGCCAACGTCCTGACTTTC,CAWSVSGVTGANVLTF
TRBV11-3,TRBD2,17,TRBJ2-1,once,TGTGCCAGCAGCCCGGGACTAGCGGGAGTATCTACAGGTGAGCAGTTCTTC,CASSPGLAGVSTGEQFF
TRBV19,NA,16,TRBJ2-7,once,TGTGCCAGTAGTATAGTTGGCAGGGGGGCCTCCTACGAGCAGTACTTC,CASSIVGRGASYEQYF
TRBV4-1,NA,15,TRBJ2-7,few,TGCGCCAGCAGCCAAGCCGACCAGGGAACCTACGAGCAGTACTTC,CASSQADQGTYEQYF
TRBV7-9,NA,17,TRBJ2-7,NA,TGTTCCAGCAGCTTAGTAGTCCAGGCCGAGAGCTCCTACGAGCAGTACTTC,CSSSLVVQAESSYEQYF
TRBV7-9,TRBD2,14,TRBJ2-3,NA,TGTGCCAGCAGCCAAGCGGGGCTCACAGATACGCAGTATTTT,CASSQAGLTDTQYF
TRBV7-8,TRBD2,16,TRBJ2-5,NA,TGTGCCAGCAGCCGGAGCGGGGGGGATGTGCGGGAGACCCAGTACTTC,CASSRSGGDVRETQYF
TRBV6-6,NA,15,TRBJ2-7,NA,TGTGCCAGCAGTTACCGGCGGGGGCCCCCCTACGAGCAGTACTTC,CASSYRRGPPYEQYF
TRBV5-1,TRBD2,16,TRBJ2-2,NA,TGCGCCAGCAGCTTGGTATCCAGGGAGGGGACCGGGGAGCTGTTTTTT,CASSLVSREGTGELFF
TRBV6-1,NA,14,TRBJ2-3,NA,TGTGCCAGCAGTCTGACAGTAGGCACAGATACGCAGTATTTT,CASSLTVGTDTQYF
TRBV4-2,TRBD2,16,TRBJ2-1,NA,TGTGCCAGCAGCCAGGCTCTAGCGGGAGGCCACAATGAGCAGTTCTTC,CASSQALAGGHNEQFF
TRBV19,TRBD1,12,TRBJ2-7,NA,TGTGCCGGAAACAGGGGACCCTACGAGCAGTACTTC,CAGNRGPYEQYF
TRBV7-9,NA,16,TRBJ2-7,NA,TGTGCCAGCAGCTTAGGTTCAGCGGGCGGGACCTACGAGCAGTACTTC,CASSLGSAGGTYEQYF
TRBV10-2,NA,13,TRBJ1-2,NA,TGCGCCAGCAGGGACCCAGGGATTTCTGGCTACACCTTC,CASRDPGISGYTF
TRBV11-2,NA,15,TRBJ1-1,NA,TGTGCCAGCAGCTTACTTCAGACAGGGAACACTGAAGCTTTCTTT,CASSLLQTGNTEAFF
TRBV7-8,TRBD1,16,TRBJ1-5,NA,TGTGCCAGCAGCTTAGGATGGACAGGGGGCGATCAGCCCCAGCATTTT,CASSLGWTGGDQPQHF
TRBV5-4,TRBD2,14,TRBJ2-7,NA,TGTGCCAGCAGCTTGGGGCTAGCGGGAGACGAGCAGTACTTC,CASSLGLAGDEQYF
TRBV4-3,NA,16,TRBJ2-1,NA,TGCGCCAGCAGCCAGGAATTAGGACTGAGCTACAATGAGCAGTTCTTC,CASSQELGLSYNEQFF
TRBV5-1,TRBD2,14,TRBJ2-3,once,TGCGCCAGCTCCGAGCGGGGGGGCCGCGATACGCAGTATTTT,CASSERGGRDTQYF
TRBV11-2,TRBD2,15,TRBJ2-7,NA,TGTGCCAGCAGCCTGGGTAGCGGGAGGGCCTACGAGCAGTACTTC,CASSLGSGRAYEQYF
TRBV28,TRBD1,15,TRBJ1-2,once,TGTGCCAGCAGTTTGGCCTCCCAGGGGGCCTATGGCTACACCTTC,CASSLASQGAYGYTF
TRBV9,TRBD2,15,TRBJ2-7,NA,TGTGCCAGCAGCCAGACTAGCAGGAGCCTCTACGAGCAGTACTTC,CASSQTSRSLYEQYF
TRBV7-9,TRBD1,19,TRBJ1-4,few,TGTGCCAGCAGCCCAGGGTCGTTGCGGCAGGGGGCTCTAGGTGAAAAACTGTTTTTT,CASSPGSLRQGALGEKLFF
TRBV5-1,TRBD1,16,TRBJ2-1,NA,TGCGCCAGCAGCTGGGCGGGACAGGGGGTTTACAATGAGCAGTTCTTC,CASSWAGQGVYNEQFF
TRBV13,NA,14,TRBJ1-1,NA,TGTGCCAGCGGAACTAGTGGGGTTAACACTGAAGCTTTCTTT,CASGTSGVNTEAFF
TRBV28,NA,16,TRBJ1-5,NA,TGTGCCAGCAGTCTCATGCGGGGCAGTAGCAATCAGCCCCAGCATTTT,CASSLMRGSSNQPQHF
TRBV5-4,TRBD1,15,TRBJ1-6,NA,TGTGCCAGCAGCTGGGACAGGGGGCGAACTTCACCCCTCCACTTT,CASSWDRGRTSPLHF
TRBV15,NA,16,TRBJ1-2,NA,TGTGCCACCAGCACATTTGCAGGGGTACGGGGCTATGGCTACACCTTC,CATSTFAGVRGYGYTF
TRBV27,TRBD2,13,TRBJ2-2,NA,TGTGCCAGCCGGACTAGAGACACCGGGGAGCTGTTTTTT,CASRTRDTGELFF
TRBV4-2,NA,16,TRBJ1-5,NA,TGTGCCAGCAGCCAAGATAGGCAGCCTAGAAATCAGCCCCAGCATTTT,CASSQDRQPRNQPQHF
TRBV11-2,TRBD1,15,TRBJ1-1,few,TGTGCCAGCAGCTTAAGGGACAGGGGGGGGACTGAAGCTTTCTTT,CASSLRDRGGTEAFF
TRBV11-2,TRBD1,16,TRBJ2-7,NA,TGTGCCAGCAGCTTAGGCCCAGGGGGCGGATACTACGAGCAGTACTTC,CASSLGPGGGYYEQYF
TRBV5-1,NA,15,TRBJ2-5,NA,TGCGCCAGCAGGGGTGCGGGGGCGTACCAAGAGACCCAGTACTTC,CASRGAGAYQETQYF
TRBV7-2,NA,14,TRBJ2-7,NA,TGTGCCAGCAGCAATACAGGCCCCGGTACGGAGCAGTACTTC,CASSNTGPGTEQYF
TRBV6-5,NA,15,TRBJ2-3,NA,TGTGCCAGCGGCCTTCAGGGGTGGGGCACAGATACGCAGTATTTT,CASGLQGWGTDTQYF
TRBV6-1,NA,15,TRBJ1-4,NA,TGTGCCAGCAGTGAAATGCTAGGGGTGGGGGAAAAACTGTTTTTT,CASSEMLGVGEKLFF